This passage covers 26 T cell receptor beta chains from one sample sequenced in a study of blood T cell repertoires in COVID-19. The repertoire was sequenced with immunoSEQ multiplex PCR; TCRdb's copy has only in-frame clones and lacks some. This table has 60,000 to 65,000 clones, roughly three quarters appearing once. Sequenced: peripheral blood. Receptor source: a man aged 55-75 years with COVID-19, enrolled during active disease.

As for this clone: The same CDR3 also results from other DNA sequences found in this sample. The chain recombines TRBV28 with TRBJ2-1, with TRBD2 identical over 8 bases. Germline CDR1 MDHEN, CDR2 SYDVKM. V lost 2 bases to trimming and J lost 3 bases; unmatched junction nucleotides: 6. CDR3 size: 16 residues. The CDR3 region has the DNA TGTGCCAGCAGTTTACCAGGGACTAGGGACTACAATGAGCAGTTCTTC. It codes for CASSLPGTRDYNEQFF.

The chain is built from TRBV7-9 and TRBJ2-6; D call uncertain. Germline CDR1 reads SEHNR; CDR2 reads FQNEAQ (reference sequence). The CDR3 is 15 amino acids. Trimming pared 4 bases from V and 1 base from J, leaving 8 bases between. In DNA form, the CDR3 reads TGTGCCAGCAGCTCCACGGTTTCTGGGGCCAACGTCCTGACTTTC. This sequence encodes CASSSTVSGANVLTF.

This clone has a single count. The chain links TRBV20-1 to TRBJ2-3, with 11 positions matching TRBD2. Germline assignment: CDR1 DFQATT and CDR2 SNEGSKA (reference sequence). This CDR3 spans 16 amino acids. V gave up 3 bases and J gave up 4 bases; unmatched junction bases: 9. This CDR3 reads CSASEGTSGGPDTQYF. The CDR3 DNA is TGCAGTGCTAGTGAAGGTACTAGCGGGGGTCCAGATACGCAGTATTTT.

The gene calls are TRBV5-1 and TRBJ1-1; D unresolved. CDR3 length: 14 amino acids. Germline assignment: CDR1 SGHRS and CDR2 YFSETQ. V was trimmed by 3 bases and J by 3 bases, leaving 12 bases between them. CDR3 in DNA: TGCGCCAGCAGCTGGGCGAACGGTGACACTGAAGCTTTCTTT. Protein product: CASSWANGDTEAFF.

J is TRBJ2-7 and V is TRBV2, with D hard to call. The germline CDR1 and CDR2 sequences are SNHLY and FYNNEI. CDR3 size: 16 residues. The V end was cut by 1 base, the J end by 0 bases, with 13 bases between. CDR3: CASSEGPLSPSYEQYF. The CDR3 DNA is TGTGCCAGCAGTGAAGGTCCCCTTAGCCCCTCCTACGAGCAGTACTTC.

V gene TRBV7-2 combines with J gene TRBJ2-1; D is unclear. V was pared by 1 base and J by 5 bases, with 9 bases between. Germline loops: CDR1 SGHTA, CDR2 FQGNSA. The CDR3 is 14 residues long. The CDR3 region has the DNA TGTGCCAGCAGCTTAGGCCGGAGCGACAATGAGCAGTTCTTC. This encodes CASSLGRSDNEQFF.

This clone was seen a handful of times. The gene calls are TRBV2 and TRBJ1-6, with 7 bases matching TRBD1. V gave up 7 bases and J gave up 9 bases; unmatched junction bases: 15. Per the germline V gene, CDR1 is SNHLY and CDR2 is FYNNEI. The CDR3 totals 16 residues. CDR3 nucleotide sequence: TGTGCCAGCAACCCCGGACAGGCCATAAGCCTTTCACCCCTCCACTTT. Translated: CASNPGQAISLSPLHF.

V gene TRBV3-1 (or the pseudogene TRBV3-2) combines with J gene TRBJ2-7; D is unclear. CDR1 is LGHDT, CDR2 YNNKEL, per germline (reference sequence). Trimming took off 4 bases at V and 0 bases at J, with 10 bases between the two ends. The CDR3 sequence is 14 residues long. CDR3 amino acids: CASSPTPSSYEQYF. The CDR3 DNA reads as TGTGCCAGCAGCCCTACCCCGAGCTCCTACGAGCAGTACTTC.

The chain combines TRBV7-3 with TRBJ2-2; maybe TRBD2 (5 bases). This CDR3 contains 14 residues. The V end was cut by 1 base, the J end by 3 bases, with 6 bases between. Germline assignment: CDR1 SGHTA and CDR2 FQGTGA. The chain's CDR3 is CASSLRADTGELFF. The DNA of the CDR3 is TGTGCCAGCAGCTTAAGAGCGGACACCGGGGAGCTGTTTTTT.

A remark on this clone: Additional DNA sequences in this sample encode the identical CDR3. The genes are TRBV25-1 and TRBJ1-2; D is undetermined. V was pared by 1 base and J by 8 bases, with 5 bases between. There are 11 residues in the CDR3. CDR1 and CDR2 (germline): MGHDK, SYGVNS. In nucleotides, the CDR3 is TGTGCCAGCAGTGAATCGTTAGGCTACACCTTC. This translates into CASSESLGYTF.

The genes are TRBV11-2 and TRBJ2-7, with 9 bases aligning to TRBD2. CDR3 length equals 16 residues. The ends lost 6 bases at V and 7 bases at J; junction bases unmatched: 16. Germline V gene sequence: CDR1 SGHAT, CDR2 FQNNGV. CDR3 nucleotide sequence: TGTGCCAGCAGGAAATTGACCGGGACTAGCTCTGGGGAGCAGTACTTC. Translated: CASRKLTGTSSGEQYF.

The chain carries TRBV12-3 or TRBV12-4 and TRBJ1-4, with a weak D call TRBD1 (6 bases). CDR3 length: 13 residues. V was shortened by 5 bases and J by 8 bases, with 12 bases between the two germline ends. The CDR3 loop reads CASSPRRGEKLFF. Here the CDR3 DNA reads TGTGCCAGCAGTCCCCGCAGGGGAGAAAAACTGTTTTTT.

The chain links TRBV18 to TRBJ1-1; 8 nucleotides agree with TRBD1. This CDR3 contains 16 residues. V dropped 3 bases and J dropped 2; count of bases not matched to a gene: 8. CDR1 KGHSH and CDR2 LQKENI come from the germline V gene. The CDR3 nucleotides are TGTGCCAGCTCACCCAATACGGGACAGGTTAACACTGAAGCTTTCTTT. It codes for CASSPNTGQVNTEAFF.

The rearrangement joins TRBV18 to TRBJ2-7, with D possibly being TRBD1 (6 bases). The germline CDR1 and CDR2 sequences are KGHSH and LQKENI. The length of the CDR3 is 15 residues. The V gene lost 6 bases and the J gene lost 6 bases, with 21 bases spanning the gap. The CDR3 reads CASSPEDRPFTEQYF. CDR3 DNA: TGTGCCAGCTCCCCTGAAGACAGGCCTTTTACCGAGCAGTACTTC. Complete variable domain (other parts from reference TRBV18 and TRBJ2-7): NAGVMQNPRHLVRRRGQEARLRCSPMKGHSHVYWYRQLPEEGLKFMVYLQKENIIDESGMPKERFSAEFPKEGPSILRIQQVVRGDSAAYFCASSPEDRPFTEQYFGPGTRLTVT.

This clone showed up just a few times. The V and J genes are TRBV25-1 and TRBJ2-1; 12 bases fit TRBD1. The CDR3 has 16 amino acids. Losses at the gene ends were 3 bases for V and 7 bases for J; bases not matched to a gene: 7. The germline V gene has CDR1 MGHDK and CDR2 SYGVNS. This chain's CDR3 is CASSDPGQGAINEQFF. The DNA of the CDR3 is TGTGCCAGCAGTGATCCGGGACAGGGGGCCATAAATGAGCAGTTCTTC.

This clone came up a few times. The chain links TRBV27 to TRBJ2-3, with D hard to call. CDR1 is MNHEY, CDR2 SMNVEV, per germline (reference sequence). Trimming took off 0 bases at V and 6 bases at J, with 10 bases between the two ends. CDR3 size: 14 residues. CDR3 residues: CASSLSATRDTQYF. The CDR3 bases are TGTGCCAGCAGTTTATCGGCTACCAGGGATACGCAGTATTTT.

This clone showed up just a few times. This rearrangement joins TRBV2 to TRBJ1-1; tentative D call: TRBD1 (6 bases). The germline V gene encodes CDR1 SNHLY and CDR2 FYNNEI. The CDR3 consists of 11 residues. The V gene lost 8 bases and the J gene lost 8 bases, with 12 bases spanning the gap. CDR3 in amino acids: CASRDTKEAFF. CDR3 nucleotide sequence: TGTGCCAGCCGGGACACAAAGGAAGCTTTCTTT.

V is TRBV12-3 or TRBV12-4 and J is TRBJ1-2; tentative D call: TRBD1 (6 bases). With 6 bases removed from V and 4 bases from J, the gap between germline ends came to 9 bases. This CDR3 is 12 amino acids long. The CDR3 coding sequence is TGTGCCAGCAGCACCAGGGGCTATGGCTACACCTTC. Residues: CASSTRGYGYTF.

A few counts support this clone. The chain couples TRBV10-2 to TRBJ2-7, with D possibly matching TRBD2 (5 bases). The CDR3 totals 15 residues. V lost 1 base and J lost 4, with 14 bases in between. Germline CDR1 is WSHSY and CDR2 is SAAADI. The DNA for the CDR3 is TGCGCCAGCAGTGAGTGGGGTAGCGTCGGGTACGAGCAGTACTTC. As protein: CASSEWGSVGYEQYF.

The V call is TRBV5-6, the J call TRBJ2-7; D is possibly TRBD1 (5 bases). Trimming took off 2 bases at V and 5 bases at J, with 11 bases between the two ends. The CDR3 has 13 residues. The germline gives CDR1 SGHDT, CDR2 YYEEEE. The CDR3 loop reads CASSLVGVNEQYF. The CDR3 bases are TGTGCCAGCAGCTTAGTAGGGGTAAACGAGCAGTACTTC.

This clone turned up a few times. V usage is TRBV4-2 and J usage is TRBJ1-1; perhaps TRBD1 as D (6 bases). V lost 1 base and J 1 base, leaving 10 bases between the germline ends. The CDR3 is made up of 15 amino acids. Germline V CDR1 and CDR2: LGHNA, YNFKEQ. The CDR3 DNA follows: TGTGCCAGCAGCCAAGTTGACAGGAGGAACACTGAAGCTTTCTTT. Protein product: CASSQVDRRNTEAFF.

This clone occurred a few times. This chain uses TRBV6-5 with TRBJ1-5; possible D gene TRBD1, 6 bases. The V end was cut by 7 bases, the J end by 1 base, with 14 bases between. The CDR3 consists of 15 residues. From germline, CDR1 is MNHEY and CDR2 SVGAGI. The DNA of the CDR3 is TGTGCCAGCAAGCAAGGGGGGGAGAGCAATCAGCCCCAGCATTTT. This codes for CASKQGGESNQPQHF.

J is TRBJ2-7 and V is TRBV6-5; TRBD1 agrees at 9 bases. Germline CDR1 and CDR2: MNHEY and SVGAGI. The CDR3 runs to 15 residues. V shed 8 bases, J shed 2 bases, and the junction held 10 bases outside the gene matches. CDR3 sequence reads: CASLSPRQGAYEQYF. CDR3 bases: TGTGCCAGCCTCTCGCCGCGACAGGGGGCCTACGAGCAGTACTTC.

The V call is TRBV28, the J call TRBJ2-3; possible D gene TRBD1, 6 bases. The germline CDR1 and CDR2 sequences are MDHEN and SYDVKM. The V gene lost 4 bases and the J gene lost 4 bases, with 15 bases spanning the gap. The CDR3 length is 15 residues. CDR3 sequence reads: CASSSPEQGADTQYF. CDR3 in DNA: TGTGCCAGCAGTTCGCCCGAACAGGGCGCAGATACGCAGTATTTT.

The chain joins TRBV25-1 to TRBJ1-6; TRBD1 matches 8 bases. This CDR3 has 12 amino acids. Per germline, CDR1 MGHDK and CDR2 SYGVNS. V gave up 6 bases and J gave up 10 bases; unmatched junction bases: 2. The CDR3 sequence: CASRQGDSPLHF. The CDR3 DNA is TGTGCCAGCAGACAGGGGGACTCACCCCTCCACTTT.

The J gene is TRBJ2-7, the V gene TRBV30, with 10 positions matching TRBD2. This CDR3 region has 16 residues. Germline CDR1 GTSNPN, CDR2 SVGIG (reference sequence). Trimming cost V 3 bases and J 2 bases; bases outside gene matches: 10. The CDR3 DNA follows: TGTGCCTGGAGCGGTCTAGCGGGGGCCCGACCCTACGAGCAGTACTTC. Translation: CAWSGLAGARPYEQYF.